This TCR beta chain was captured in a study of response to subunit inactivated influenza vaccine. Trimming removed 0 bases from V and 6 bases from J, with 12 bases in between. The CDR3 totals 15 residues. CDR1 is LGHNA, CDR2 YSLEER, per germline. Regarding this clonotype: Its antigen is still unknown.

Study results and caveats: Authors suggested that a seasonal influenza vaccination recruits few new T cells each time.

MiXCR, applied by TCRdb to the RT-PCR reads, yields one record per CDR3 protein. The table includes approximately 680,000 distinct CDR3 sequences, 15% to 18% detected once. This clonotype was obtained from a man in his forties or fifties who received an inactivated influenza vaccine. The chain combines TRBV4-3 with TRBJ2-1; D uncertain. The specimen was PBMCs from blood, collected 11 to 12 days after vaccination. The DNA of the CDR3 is TGCGCCAGCAGCCAAGATCGGCTAAAGGTCAATGAGCAGTTCTTC. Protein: CASSQDRLKVNEQFF.